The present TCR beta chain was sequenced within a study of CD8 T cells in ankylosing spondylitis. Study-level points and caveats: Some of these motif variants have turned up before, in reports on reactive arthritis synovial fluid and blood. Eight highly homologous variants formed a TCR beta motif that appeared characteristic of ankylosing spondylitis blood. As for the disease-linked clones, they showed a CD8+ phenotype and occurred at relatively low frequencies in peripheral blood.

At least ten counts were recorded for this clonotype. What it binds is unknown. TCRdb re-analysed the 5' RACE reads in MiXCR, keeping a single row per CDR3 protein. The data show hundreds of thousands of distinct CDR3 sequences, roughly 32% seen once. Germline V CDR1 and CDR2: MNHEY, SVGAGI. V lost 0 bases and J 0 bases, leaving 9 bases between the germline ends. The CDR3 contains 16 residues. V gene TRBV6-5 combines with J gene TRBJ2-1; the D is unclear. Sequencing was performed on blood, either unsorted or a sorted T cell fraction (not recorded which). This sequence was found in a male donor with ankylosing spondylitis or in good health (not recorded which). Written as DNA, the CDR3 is TGTGCCAGCAGTTACTCCGCTTCCAGCTCCTACAATGAGCAGTTCTTC. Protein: CASSYSASSSYNEQFF.